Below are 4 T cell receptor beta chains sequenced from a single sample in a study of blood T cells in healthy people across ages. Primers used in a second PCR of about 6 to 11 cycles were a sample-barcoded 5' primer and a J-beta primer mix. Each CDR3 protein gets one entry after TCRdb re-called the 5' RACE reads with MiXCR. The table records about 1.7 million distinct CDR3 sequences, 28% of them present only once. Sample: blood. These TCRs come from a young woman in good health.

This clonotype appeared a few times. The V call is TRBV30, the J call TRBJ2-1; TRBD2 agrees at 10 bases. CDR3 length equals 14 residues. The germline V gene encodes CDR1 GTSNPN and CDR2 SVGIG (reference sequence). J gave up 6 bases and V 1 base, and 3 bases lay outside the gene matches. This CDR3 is CAWSGRLAGNEQFF. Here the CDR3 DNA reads TGTGCCTGGAGTGGGAGACTAGCGGGCAATGAGCAGTTCTTC.

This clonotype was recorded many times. This CDR3 reads CAISEISYNEQFF. The CDR3 nucleotides are TGTGCCATCAGTGAAATCTCCTACAATGAGCAGTTCTTC. The gene calls are TRBV10-3 and TRBJ2-1; D gene uncertain. This CDR3 is 13 amino acids long. CDR1 is ENHRY, CDR2 SYGVKD, per germline. V was cut by 3 bases and J by 0 bases, with 3 bases left in between.

The CDR3 loop reads CASSPTELAGNEQFF. CDR3 bases: TGTGCCAGCAGCCCTACGGAACTAGCCGGCAATGAGCAGTTCTTC. The chain employs TRBV7-2 and TRBJ2-1, with D perhaps matching TRBD2 (6 bases). Germline CDR1 reads SGHTA; CDR2 reads FQGNSA. This CDR3 spans 15 amino acids. V was shortened by 5 bases and J by 6 bases, with 17 bases between the two germline ends.

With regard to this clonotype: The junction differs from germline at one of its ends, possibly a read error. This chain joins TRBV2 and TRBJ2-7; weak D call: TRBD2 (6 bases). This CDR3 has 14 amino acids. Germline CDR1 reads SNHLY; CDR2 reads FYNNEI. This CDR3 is CASKSGPVSYERYF. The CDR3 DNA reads TGTGCCAGCAAGAGCGGGCCTGTCTCCTACGAGCGGTACTTC.